These 24 T cell receptor beta chains were all obtained from the same sample, sequenced in a study of T-cell reconstitution after alpha-beta-depleted transplantation in children. Using unique molecular identifiers, the investigators prepared the TCRbeta library. MiXCR, run by TCRdb on the PCR reads, gives a single entry per CDR3 protein. The profile shows roughly 500,000 distinct CDR3 sequences, approximately 32% of them singletons. The starting material was PBMCs from the stem cell graft donor, obtained from the stem cell graft. The receptors here all came from a human donor who donated a stem cell graft to a child with aplastic anemia.

The chain has TRBV29-1 and TRBJ1-1, with 8 bases aligning to TRBD1. There are 17 residues in the CDR3. The trim removed 5 bases at V and 1 base at J, leaving 15 bases unmatched. Germline CDR1 reads SQVTM; CDR2 reads ANQGSEA. The CDR3 DNA sequence: TGCAGCGTTCCGCGAGTGGGCAGGGGGCTTTCGAACACTGAAGCTTTCTTT. Amino acids: CSVPRVGRGLSNTEAFF.

The genes are TRBV5-4 and TRBJ2-7; 8 bases fit TRBD1. Germline-derived CDR1 and CDR2 are SGHNT and YYREEE (reference sequence). This CDR3 region has 16 residues. V lost 0 bases to trimming and J lost 5 bases; unmatched junction nucleotides: 10. The CDR3 DNA reads as TGTGCCAGCAGCTTGGCCGGGTCAGGGGGCTTTCACGAGCAGTACTTC. It translates to CASSLAGSGGFHEQYF.

The DNA for the CDR3 is TGTGCCAGCAGCTTAGTAGCGGGAGCCGAAGAGACCCAGTACTTC. Encoded protein: CASSLVAGAEETQYF. The V gene is TRBV7-2, the J gene TRBJ2-5; 9 nucleotides agree with TRBD2. Trimming removed 1 base from V and 3 bases from J; junction bases left unmatched: 3. Germline V gene lookup returns CDR1 SGHTA and CDR2 FQGNSA. This CDR3 has 15 residues.

This clonotype has only a few counts. The J gene is TRBJ2-7, the V gene TRBV6-2 or TRBV6-3; TRBD1 matches 9 bases. The V and J ends lost 4 bases and 2 bases, in that order; junction bases with no gene match: 12. Germline CDR1 reads MNHEY; CDR2 reads SVGEGT. The CDR3 loop spans 17 amino acids. The CDR3 reads CASSSILDRGDPYEQYV. The CDR3 nucleotides read TGTGCCAGCAGTTCGATCCTGGACAGGGGCGACCCCTACGAGCAGTACGTC.

This clonotype was seen more than once but under ten times. The CDR3 reads CASSPSVRTLNTEAFF. For the CDR3, the DNA is TGTGCCAGCAGCCCAAGTGTCCGGACCTTGAACACTGAAGCTTTCTTT. The gene calls are TRBV9 and TRBJ1-1, with D uncertain. The CDR3 length is 16 residues. The germline CDR1 and CDR2 sequences are SGDLS and YYNGEE. V gave up 4 bases and J gave up 0 bases, with 16 bases separating them.

The chain has TRBV2 and TRBJ2-1; the match to TRBD2 covers 11 bases. The germline V gene encodes CDR1 SNHLY and CDR2 FYNNEI. V shed 5 bases and J 10 bases; nucleotides not matched to a gene: 10. This CDR3 is built from 15 residues. CDR3 sequence reads: CASSQIAGGEGEQFF. The CDR3 DNA reads as TGTGCCAGCAGTCAAATAGCGGGAGGGGAGGGGGAGCAGTTCTTC.

The chain joins TRBV6-2 or TRBV6-3 to TRBJ2-1; a weak D match, TRBD1 (6 bases). CDR3 size: 18 residues. Germline CDR1 and CDR2: MNHEY and SVGEGT. V was cut by 8 bases and J by 7 bases, with 30 bases left in between. In nucleotides, the CDR3 is TGTGCCAGCGAGGGAACGTGGGGGCCTGGCCAGGGTGGGAATGAGCAGTTCTTC. Residues: CASEGTWGPGQGGNEQFF.

This chain uses TRBV5-4 with TRBJ2-5; 10 nucleotides agree with TRBD1. V lost 2 bases and J lost 4; bases outside the gene matches: 2. CDR1 and CDR2 from the germline V gene are SGHNT and YYREEE (reference sequence). The CDR3 runs 14 residues. The CDR3 DNA reads as TGTGCCAGCAGCTTTGGACAGGGGGGAGAGACCCAGTACTTC. Its translation is CASSFGQGGETQYF. Filled out from reference TRBV5-4 and TRBJ2-5, the complete variable domain reads ETGVTQSPTHLIKTRGQQVTLRCSSQSGHNTVSWYQQALGQGPQFIFQYYREEENGRGNFPPRFSGLQFPNYSSELNVNALELDDSALYLCASSFGQGGETQYFGPGTRLLVL.

V usage is TRBV29-1 and J usage is TRBJ2-5; no reliable D call. CDR1 is SQVTM, CDR2 ANQGSEA, per germline. The length of the CDR3 is 12 residues. Trimming took 3 bases from V and 2 from J, leaving 7 bases between them. The CDR3 nucleotides are TGCAGCGTTGAGCTCAGACAAGAGACCCAGTACTTC. Protein: CSVELRQETQYF.

This clonotype was observed a few times. V and J are TRBV7-8 and TRBJ2-7; TRBD2 is a possible D gene (5 bases). V was cut by 2 bases and J by 3 bases, with 14 bases left in between. The CDR3 runs to 15 residues. The germline gives CDR1 SGHVS, CDR2 FQNEAQ. The CDR3, as DNA: TGTGCCAGCAGCTTATTAGATACGGCGGGCTACGAGCAGTACGTC. It is translated as CASSLLDTAGYEQYV.

The CDR3: CASSRYRHGEQYV. CDR3 DNA: TGTGCCAGCAGCCGCTATCGACACGGCGAGCAGTACGTC. The chain couples TRBV7-8 to TRBJ2-7; D ambiguous. Germline loops: CDR1 SGHVS, CDR2 FQNEAQ. The CDR3 runs to 13 residues. Deletions cut 5 bases from V and 6 bases from J, with 14 bases between.

The rearrangement uses TRBV19 and TRBJ2-1, with TRBD1 as a possible D gene (6 bases). The germline CDR1 and CDR2 sequences are LNHDA and SQIVND (reference sequence). V was pared by 5 bases and J by 6 bases, with 14 bases between. The CDR3 contains 14 residues. Here the CDR3 DNA reads TGTGCCAGTAGTTTACTCAGGGACACCAATGAGCAGTTCTTC. It codes for CASSLLRDTNEQFF. The entire variable domain, with the rest obtained from reference TRBV19 and TRBJ2-1, is as follows: DGGITQSPKYLFRKEGQNVTLSCEQNLNHDAMYWYRQDPGQGLRLIYYSQIVNDFQKGDIAEGYSVSREKKESFPLTVTSAQKNPTAFYLCASSLLRDTNEQFFGPGTRLTVL.

The chain carries TRBV5-5 and TRBJ2-2; 10 bases line up with TRBD2. The CDR3 spans 15 residues. Germline-derived CDR1 and CDR2 are SGHKS and YYEKEE (reference sequence). With 4 bases clipped from V and 4 bases from J, the junction kept 4 bases outside the gene matches. The CDR3, as DNA: TGTGCCAGCAGCCGGACTAGCGGACTCACCGGGGAGCTGTTTTTT. Its translation is CASSRTSGLTGELFF. The full variable domain, completed using reference TRBV5-5 and TRBJ2-2, is DAGVTQSPTHLIKTRGQQVTLRCSPISGHKSVSWYQQVLGQGPQFIFQYYEKEERGRGNFPDRFSARQFPNYSSELNVNALLLGDSALYLCASSRTSGLTGELFFGEGSRLTVL.

The table lists this clonotype with a few counts. The J gene is TRBJ2-3, the V gene TRBV20-1; 7 bases agree with TRBD1. Trimming at V came to 4 bases and at J to 10 bases, leaving 2 bases not matched to a gene. This CDR3 comprises 10 residues. Germline V gene sequence: CDR1 DFQATT, CDR2 SNEGSKA (reference sequence). The CDR3, as DNA: TGCAGTGCTACACAGGGGCCGCAGTATTTT. Translating it yields CSATQGPQYF.

The chain carries TRBV29-1 and TRBJ1-4; D is unresolved. V was cut by 5 bases and J by 8 bases, with 12 bases left in between. This CDR3 region has 12 residues. Germline CDR1 is SQVTM and CDR2 is ANQGSEA. CDR3 in DNA: TGCAGCGTTTGGCAGGATGGCGAAAAACTGTTTTTT. Amino acids: CSVWQDGEKLFF.

Only one count was recorded for this clonotype. The V call is TRBV7-2, the J call TRBJ2-5, with TRBD1 identical over 9 bases. This CDR3 has 16 residues. Germline V CDR1 and CDR2: SGHTA, FQGNSA. V dropped 3 bases and J dropped 2; count of bases not matched to a gene: 7. CDR3 nucleotides: TGTGCCAGCAGCTTTGCCGGGACAGGGCGACAAGAGACCCAGTACTTC. Encoded protein: CASSFAGTGRQETQYF.

J is TRBJ2-7 and V is TRBV20-1; D unclear. Germline CDR1 reads DFQATT; CDR2 reads SNEGSKA (reference sequence). V was clipped by 1 base and J by 2 bases, with 6 bases between them. This CDR3 is 12 amino acids long. The chain's CDR3 is CSARGSTYEQYF. CDR3 sequence (DNA): TGCAGTGCTAGAGGGTCCACCTACGAGCAGTACTTC.

In its sample, this clonotype was seen a few times. The chain employs TRBV5-1 and TRBJ2-1, with 7 nucleotides matching TRBD2. This CDR3 has 16 amino acids. The V gene end was trimmed by 1 base and the J gene end by 5 bases; junction bases not matched to a gene: 9. Germline V gives CDR1 SGHRS, CDR2 YFSETQ. The CDR3 protein is CASSLSLAESHNEQFF. The CDR3 nucleotides read TGCGCCAGCAGCTTGAGCCTAGCGGAATCCCACAATGAGCAGTTCTTC.

This clonotype was detected once. V usage is TRBV12-3 or TRBV12-4 and J usage is TRBJ1-3; D unresolved. This CDR3 region has 16 residues. Trimming removed 6 bases at V and 4 bases at J, with 19 bases between. CDR3 in amino acids: CASRFHPGGPGNTIYF. The DNA of the CDR3 is TGTGCCAGCAGGTTCCACCCGGGAGGACCCGGAAACACCATATATTTT.

This clonotype was observed a few times. The V gene is TRBV4-1, the J gene TRBJ2-5, with 8 positions matching TRBD2. Trimming removed 3 bases from V and 7 bases from J; junction bases left unmatched: 16. Germline V CDR1 and CDR2: MGHRA, YSYEKL. The CDR3 contains 17 residues. DNA of the CDR3: TGCGCCAGCAGCCAGGGAGTAGCGGGATCCGGTACCGGGACCCAGTACTTC. Translating gives CASSQGVAGSGTGTQYF.

There are a few counts of this clonotype. The gene calls are TRBV27 and TRBJ1-6, with D hard to call. CDR3 length equals 13 residues. V dropped 5 bases and J dropped 9 bases, with 11 bases sitting between them. CDR1 and CDR2 (germline): MNHEY, SMNVEV (reference sequence). In nucleotides, the CDR3 is TGTGCCAGCAGTAAAGAGGTGCCTTCACCCCTCCACTTT. This translates into CASSKEVPSPLHF.

The rearrangement joins TRBV15 to TRBJ2-1; D ambiguous. Germline CDR1 reads LNHNV; CDR2 reads YYDKDF (reference sequence). This CDR3 has 15 residues. V lost 0 bases to trimming and J lost 9 bases, with 15 bases between them. The CDR3, as DNA: TGTGCCACCAGCAGAGAGGAAGCCCGCTCGGGTGAGCAGTTCTTC. Its protein product is CATSREEARSGEQFF.

The J gene is TRBJ1-1, the V gene TRBV7-3; D ambiguous. This CDR3 has 13 amino acids. Trimming stripped 6 bases from V and 6 bases from J, with 14 bases between. Germline V gene lookup returns CDR1 SGHTA and CDR2 FQGTGA. The CDR3 bases are TGTGCCAGCAGTAAAGGTCTTAGGGCTGAAGCTTTCTTT. Protein sequence: CASSKGLRAEAFF. The whole variable domain, remainder taken from reference TRBV7-3 and TRBJ1-1, is GAGVSQTPSNKVTEKGKYVELRCDPISGHTALYWYRQSLGQGPEFLIYFQGTGAADDSGLPNDRFFAVRPEGSVSTLKIQRTERGDSAVYLCASSKGLRAEAFFGQGTRLTVV.

The rearrangement links TRBV12-3 or TRBV12-4 to TRBJ1-1, with 8 bases that match TRBD1. J gave up 2 bases and V 5 bases, and 13 bases lay outside the gene matches. CDR3 length: 17 residues. The CDR3 protein is CASSTQGGRFINTEAFF. The CDR3 DNA reads as TGTGCCAGCAGTACACAGGGGGGCCGCTTCATTAACACTGAAGCTTTCTTT.